Below are 3 T cell receptor beta chains sequenced from a single sample in a study of shared clonotypes between healthy human individuals. The naive CD8 subset, CD45RO-negative cells positively selected for CCR7, excluded terminally differentiated effector memory CD45RA+ cells. Clones were sequenced by immunoSEQ multiplex PCR, and TCRdb holds only the in-frame ones, with some missing. The sample records around 650,000 clones, roughly 95% being singletons. Sequencing used naive CD8+ T cells sorted from blood. Receptors originate from a woman in her 30s in good health.

The V and J genes are TRBV5-6 and TRBJ2-3, with no clear D. CDR3 length equals 15 residues. Germline V gives CDR1 SGHDT, CDR2 YYEEEE. The ends were cut back, 1 base at V and 0 bases at J, with 9 bases in the middle. The CDR3 bases are TGTGCCAGCAGCTTGAGAGGCGGAAGCACAGATACGCAGTATTTT. This codes for CASSLRGGSTDTQYF.

The genes are TRBV10-1 and TRBJ2-1; D may be TRBD1 (6 bases). There are 13 residues in the CDR3. The germline V and J ends were trimmed by 9 bases and 5 bases, with 14 bases remaining between them. Germline V gene data show CDR1 as WNHNN and CDR2 as SYGVQD (reference sequence). CDR3 sequence reads: CARQGLLDNEQFF. CDR3 DNA: TGCGCCAGACAGGGCCTGTTAGACAATGAGCAGTTCTTC.

The genes are TRBV28 and TRBJ2-1; 12 nucleotides match TRBD2. Losses at the gene ends were 3 bases for V and 9 bases for J; bases not matched to a gene: 6. CDR1 is MDHEN and CDR2 is SYDVKM in the germline V gene. The CDR3 loop spans 15 amino acids. Here the CDR3 DNA reads TGTGCCAGCAGTTTGTGGACTAGCGGGATTGGTGAGCAGTTCTTC. Protein: CASSLWTSGIGEQFF.